The rows below give T cell receptor beta chains drawn from one sample of a study of T cell changes during pregnancy in multiple sclerosis. Data came from immunoSEQ multiplex PCR; TCRdb stores just in-frame clones and leaves some out. Of 50,000 to 75,000 clones in the sample, over 85% are singletons; the top ten hold 3.3%. Source: peripheral blood, taken in the first trimester of pregnancy. The receptors derive from a female donor in good health, enrolled as a control in a pregnancy study. Each CDR3 is given with its conserved first and last residue. The D gene is left open where the match is weak. The size entry is marked missing in some rows and otherwise reads once, few, many or a size class.

abundance	v_gene	d_gene	j_gene	CDR3nt	CDR3aa
-	TRBV6-5	-	TRBJ1-5	TGTGCCACCTCCCGGGGTGCTTATAGCAATCAGCCCCAGCATTTT	CATSRGAYSNQPQHF
-	TRBV29-1	-	TRBJ1-2	TGCAGCGTTGACGGGTCCTGGGGCTACACCTTC	CSVDGSWGYTF
once	TRBV7-3	TRBD2	TRBJ2-2	TGTGCCAGCAGCCGACTAGCGGGAGTTACCGGGGAGCTGTTTTTT	CASSRLAGVTGELFF
-	TRBV5-1	TRBD1	TRBJ2-1	TGCGCCAGCAGCTTGAAAGGGGGCGCTGGCAATGAGCAGTTCTTC	CASSLKGGAGNEQFF
-	TRBV6-1	TRBD1	TRBJ2-1	TGTGCCAGCAGAGGGTGGGCAGGGGGCCTTAATGAGCAGTTCTTC	CASRGWAGGLNEQFF
-	TRBV29-1	-	TRBJ2-7	TGCAGCGTTGAAGATCGGGACGAGCAGTACTTC	CSVEDRDEQYF
few	TRBV30	-	TRBJ1-2	TGTGCCTGGACCCTACCTGGGAGGGGCTACACCTTC	CAWTLPGRGYTF
-	TRBV9	-	TRBJ1-2	TGTGCCAGCAGCACCGGGGTTTATGGCTACACCTTC	CASSTGVYGYTF
few	TRBV7-6	TRBD1	TRBJ1-1	TGTGCCAGCAGCCTTGGACAGGGCACTGAAGCTTTCTTT	CASSLGQGTEAFF
-	TRBV7-9	-	TRBJ2-2	TGTGCCAGCAGCTTACTGGGGGAGGCCGGGGAGCTGTTTTTT	CASSLLGEAGELFF
medium-sized	TRBV4-3	TRBD2	TRBJ2-6	TGCGCCAGCAGCCAAGCGGGGGGGTCTGGGGCCAACGTCCTGACTTTC	CASSQAGGSGANVLTF
-	TRBV20-1	-	TRBJ1-2	TGCAGTGCTACTGGGGCGGGGGGCTACACCTTC	CSATGAGGYTF
-	TRBV12-5	TRBD1	TRBJ1-5	TGTGCTAGTGGTTTGGTAGGGGTGTCCGGGACAGGGATCAATCAGCCCCAGCATTTT	CASGLVGVSGTGINQPQHF
-	TRBV6-5	TRBD1	TRBJ2-4	TGTGCCAGCAGTTTCCCGGACAGGGGTCGGAACATTCAGTACTTC	CASSFPDRGRNIQYF
-	TRBV7-6	-	TRBJ2-7	TGTGCCAGCAGCCAGGCCGGACAGTGGTACTACGAGCAGTACTTC	CASSQAGQWYYEQYF
-	TRBV30	-	TRBJ1-1	TGTGCCTGGAGTACGGACAGTTGGAACACTGAAGCTTTCTTT	CAWSTDSWNTEAFF
-	TRBV6-5	TRBD2	TRBJ2-5	TGTGCCAGCAGGATAGCGGGAGGGGAGACCCAGTACTTC	CASRIAGGETQYF
-	TRBV5-1	TRBD1	TRBJ2-2	TGCGCCAGCAGCTTAGGACAGGGGAACACCGGGGAGCTGTTTTTT	CASSLGQGNTGELFF
-	TRBV18	TRBD1	TRBJ2-7	TGTGCCAGCTCACCTTACGGGACAGGGTCCTACGAGCAGTACTTC	CASSPYGTGSYEQYF
-	TRBV7-3	-	TRBJ2-2	TGTGCCAGCAGCTTAAATGGCGGGGCGAACACCGGGGAGCTGTTTTTT	CASSLNGGANTGELFF
-	TRBV9	-	TRBJ1-3	TGTGCCAGCAGCGTGGGCCCAACAACAGGGCATGGAAACACCATATATTTT	CASSVGPTTGHGNTIYF
once	TRBV18	-	TRBJ1-2	TGTGCCAGCTCACCACTCAGGGTTGGCTACACCTTC	CASSPLRVGYTF
once	TRBV28	-	TRBJ1-2	TGTGCCAGCAGTTTGATGGTCAGGTCTAACTATGGCTACACCTTC	CASSLMVRSNYGYTF
-	TRBV6-1	TRBD1	TRBJ1-2	TGTGCCAGCAGTGAACTTGGACACCCCCAGGGGGATGGCTACACCTTC	CASSELGHPQGDGYTF
-	TRBV6-5	-	TRBJ2-7	TGTGCCAGCAGGAGGAGCTCAGGGGAGCAGTACTTC	CASRRSSGEQYF
-	TRBV28	-	TRBJ2-3	TGTGCCAGCAGTTTGGGTTCGGGCACAGGTACGCAGTATTTT	CASSLGSGTGTQYF
-	TRBV6-1	-	TRBJ2-3	TGTGCCAGCAGTGAACGCCAGGTTATTAGCACAGATACGCAGTATTTT	CASSERQVISTDTQYF
-	TRBV5-1	TRBD1	TRBJ2-3	TGCGCCAGCAGCCCCGGACAGGGGTGGGATACGCAGTATTTT	CASSPGQGWDTQYF
once	TRBV20-1	-	TRBJ2-5	TGCAGTGGACAGATTCAAGAGACCCAGTACTTC	CSGQIQETQYF
-	TRBV9	TRBD1	TRBJ1-2	TGTGCCAGCAGCGATCACCGGGACAGGGCCCCTATGGGCTATGGCTACACCTTC	CASSDHRDRAPMGYGYTF
once	TRBV13	TRBD2	TRBJ2-1	TGTGCCAGCAGCTTAGATGGGACTAGTAACAATGAGCAGTTCTTC	CASSLDGTSNNEQFF
-	TRBV5-1	-	TRBJ2-5	TGCGCCAGCAGCTTGGCCCAGGCGCCGGAACAAGAGACCCAGTACTTC	CASSLAQAPEQETQYF
-	TRBV27	-	TRBJ2-6	TGTGCCAGCAGTTTATATGGACTTACGAGCTCTGGGGCCAACGTCCTGACTTTC	CASSLYGLTSSGANVLTF
-	TRBV9	-	TRBJ1-1	TGTGCCAGCAGCGTAGGAACAGGGAACACTGAAGCTTTCTTT	CASSVGTGNTEAFF
few	TRBV20-1	-	TRBJ1-1	TGCAGTGCCAAATACTACACTGAAGCTTTCTTT	CSAKYYTEAFF
-	TRBV2	-	TRBJ1-2	TGTGCCAGCAGTGCTCCCCAGGAGGCCTATGGCTACACCTTC	CASSAPQEAYGYTF
-	TRBV6-1	TRBD1	TRBJ1-2	TGTGCCAGCAGTCGACAGGGCGGACCCTATGGCTACACCTTC	CASSRQGGPYGYTF
-	TRBV9	TRBD1	TRBJ2-7	TGTGCCAGCAGCGTTAACAGGGGGAAATGGTACGAGCAGTACTTC	CASSVNRGKWYEQYF
-	TRBV7-2	-	TRBJ2-1	TGTGCCAGCAGCTTATCCAGCGACTCGACCTACAATGAGCAGTTCTTC	CASSLSSDSTYNEQFF
few	TRBV6-4	-	TRBJ1-4	TGTGCCAGCCGGCCGGGCAGGGGAGCTAATGAAAAACTGTTTTTT	CASRPGRGANEKLFF
-	TRBV4-3	-	TRBJ1-2	TGCGCCAGCAGCCTTTCCGGGCAGGGGAGCTATGGCTACACCTTC	CASSLSGQGSYGYTF
-	TRBV7-2	TRBD1	TRBJ1-4	TGTGCCAGCAGCTTACTGAAGGGGGCGAATGAAAAACTGTTTTTT	CASSLLKGANEKLFF
-	TRBV4-3	-	TRBJ1-1	TGCGCCAGCAGCCAAGGGAATCAGGGAATAATGAACACTGAAGCTTTCTTT	CASSQGNQGIMNTEAFF
few	TRBV14	-	TRBJ1-1	TGTGCCAGCAGCCAAGGAGGTCTAGAAGCTTTCTTT	CASSQGGLEAFF
-	TRBV6-1	-	TRBJ2-7	TGTGCCAGCAGTGAACAGACCTACGAGCAGTACTTC	CASSEQTYEQYF
few	TRBV2	TRBD2	TRBJ2-4	TGTGCCAGCAATCGACTAGCGGGAGCCAAAAACATTCAGTACTTC	CASNRLAGAKNIQYF
-	TRBV18	TRBD1	TRBJ2-7	TGTGCCAGCTCACCAAGCCAGGGGGTCTCCTACGAGCAGTACTTC	CASSPSQGVSYEQYF
-	TRBV5-6	-	TRBJ1-5	TGTGCCAGCAGCTTGGCAGGAATCGGCAATCAGCCCCAGCATTTT	CASSLAGIGNQPQHF
-	TRBV15	TRBD1	TRBJ1-1	TGTGCCACCAGCACATTGGGACAGGGGGCGTATCTGAACACTGAAGCTTTCTTT	CATSTLGQGAYLNTEAFF
few	TRBV19	-	TRBJ1-4	TGTGCCAGTAGTAGAGACCTCAATGAAAAACTGTTTTTT	CASSRDLNEKLFF